This T cell receptor (beta chain) was captured by sequencing in a study of CD8+CD57+ T cells in acquired aplastic anemia (dated by TCRdb to the late 2010s). Describing the broader study: A mean of about 3.2 ug of DNA, ranging from about 0.19 to 27.4 ug, was extracted from sorted CD4+ and CD8+ cells. For healthy donor samples, the average read count was about 10.8 million for CD4+ cells and fewer than 14 million for CD8+ cells. Points the paper makes about the study in general: Patients and healthy controls showed no significant difference in CD8+ Simpson's diversity (P=0.060). Fewer than 30 CD8+ CDR3 sequences were found in both patients and controls but appeared to be highly expressed in patients and within the immunodominant clones of the patients.

Trimmed from V: 5 bases; trimmed from J: 4 bases; junction bases lacking a gene match: 8. CDR3 length: 14 amino acids, cysteine to phenylalanine. The retained sequence is limited to the CDR3, 42 bases, with the frame set at the first base. Sequences MNHEY (CDR1) and SVGEGT (CDR2) are obtained from the germline V gene. The study deep-sequenced TCR repertoires of sorted CD4+ and CD8+ blood T cells from severe aplastic anemia patients and healthy subjects. Ficoll-Paque density gradient centrifugation was used to isolate peripheral blood mononuclear cells. Before DNA extraction, CD4+ and CD8+ T cells were sorted with FACS or magnetic beads. About this clonotype: The target of this receptor is not known. There are no base qualities to consult, and no much larger clone falls within one base.

Profiling of TCR beta VDJ combinations and CDR3 sequences used genomic DNA as the template. An Illumina HiSeq 2000 was the platform used for TCR repertoire sequencing. In the authors' own workflow: Repertoire assessment relied on Simpson's diversity index, CDR3 size and DJ length profiles, and TRBV/TRBJ rearrangement plots. Whichever DNA sequence was most abundant in the deep sequencing data was defined as the immunodominant clone. CDR3 amino acid sequences were screened for sharing across subjects and were compared with published repertoires and the VDJdb database. Using fastp trimming at Q25 and MiXCR clonotype assembly, TCRdb reanalyzed the public sequencing data and kept in-frame beta chains. Entries are consolidated by CDR3 protein sequence, retaining the most common genes and DNA. It is TCRdb's table, rather than the study itself, that gives the V and J calls and clone size. This sample lists just over 400,000 distinct CDR3 sequences; about 70% were detected once. More than 3.5% of the sample is held by the ten biggest clonotypes.

The receptor was isolated from a human donor in good health, serving as a control. The V and J genes are TRBV6-2 or TRBV6-3 and TRBJ2-7, with 7 middle bases fitting TRBD1. Material for sequencing was sorted CD4+, CD8+, or CD8+CD57+ T cells (not recorded which) from PBMCs. The CDR3 reads as follows: CASSIGTVGYEQYF. DNA sequence: TGTGCCAGCAGTATAGGGACAGTGGGATACGAGCAGTACTTC.